This T cell receptor (beta chain) comes out of a study of cytomegalovirus exposure and HLA in healthy donors. PCR used 60 Vbeta primers and 13 Jbeta primers. TCRdb's table, derived via immunoSEQ multiplex PCR, lists solely in-frame clones and lacks some. The ten top clones account for approximately 2.6%, within a sample of 110,000 to 150,000 clones. This CDR3 contains 11 residues. Germline CDR1 reads SNHLY; CDR2 reads FYNNEI. V gave up 6 bases and J gave up 9 bases, with 9 bases separating them. With respect to this clone: Its antigen is unknown.

Study-wide findings and caveats: Donors belonging to an Asian-associated ancestry cluster reportedly showed fewer N-insertions in productive TCRs than the 666-donor mean, according to what a later analysis found. A later analysis linked a missense variant in DCLRE1C to the trimming of TCR beta V and J genes.

The rearrangement uses TRBV2 and TRBJ1-3; D remains unclear. This clonotype originated in a man in his forties in good health and CMV-seronegative. The source material was PBMCs. The CDR3 loop reads CASSPGVTIYF. CDR3 DNA sequence: TGTGCCAGCAGCCCAGGTGTCACCATATATTTT.